This T cell receptor (beta chain) was recorded in a study of T cells after yellow fever vaccination. For the study at large: Each low-cell-number fraction was prepared by means of SMART-Seq v4 Ultra Low Input. Study results and caveats: Re-detected after boosting: most primary clones, 96% of CD4 and 80% to 90% of CD8.

This clonotype has ten or more counts. Its antigen is unknown. In TCRdb, the 5' RACE reads were re-called with MiXCR into one record per CDR3 protein. The data contain 200,000 or so distinct CDR3 sequences, more than 6.5% of them singletons. The V gene end was trimmed by 8 bases and the J gene end by 7 bases; junction bases not matched to a gene: 5. CDR1 and CDR2 from the germline V gene are MNHEY and SVGEGT. This CDR3 is 13 amino acids long. The sample was CD4+ T cells sorted from PBMCs, taken on the day of the yellow fever booster vaccination. The source is a man aged 25 to 40 who received the YFV17D yellow fever vaccine. The chain has TRBV6-2 or TRBV6-3 and TRBJ2-5, with TRBD1 matching over 12 bases. The CDR3 DNA reads as TGTGCCAGCCGGGACAGGGGGCTCGGGACCCAGTACTTC. The encoded protein is CASRDRGLGTQYF.